The 29 T cell receptor beta chains below were found in one sample sequenced in a study of CD8 T cells in Susac syndrome. RNA amounts of about 0.45 to 1 ug underwent reverse transcription with random hexamers. Via MiXCR, TCRdb re-called the immunoSEQ multiplex PCR reads, giving one row per CDR3 protein. The profile shows 350,000 to 550,000 distinct CDR3 sequences, approximately 85% of them singletons. Sequenced material: CD8+ T cells from PBMCs. The receptors were gathered from a human donor with multiple sclerosis.

This chain links TRBV4-1 with TRBJ1-6; TRBD1 agrees at 8 bases. V was pared by 1 base and J by 9 bases, with 5 bases of the junction left unmatched. The CDR3 covers 15 residues. Looked up from germline, CDR1 is MGHRA and CDR2 is YSYEKL. Here the CDR3 DNA reads TGCGCCAGCAGCCAAGGAGGGACAGGTGGTTCACCCCTCCACTTT. Protein product: CASSQGGTGGSPLHF.

The chain couples TRBV29-1 to TRBJ1-2; no definite D call. Germline CDR1 SQVTM, CDR2 ANQGSEA. With 4 bases removed from V and 0 bases from J, the gap between germline ends came to 9 bases. The CDR3 sequence is 13 residues long. The CDR3, as DNA: TGCAGCGTTGTATTGACGGCTAACTATGGCTACACCTTC. It codes for CSVVLTANYGYTF.

The gene calls are TRBV11-2 and TRBJ1-4; D unclear. The V and J ends lost 5 bases and 7 bases respectively, with 17 bases between them. Germline CDR1 SGHAT, CDR2 FQNNGV. CDR3 length: 15 residues. Here the CDR3 DNA reads TGTGCCAGCAGCCCTAGGTTGGGGAACAGTGAAAAACTGTTTTTT. This sequence encodes CASSPRLGNSEKLFF.

The gene calls are TRBV9 and TRBJ1-1; D possibly corresponds to TRBD1 (5 bases). This CDR3 contains 14 residues. Trimming removed 3 bases from V and 3 bases from J, with 12 bases in between. CDR1 is SGDLS, CDR2 YYNGEE, per germline. The CDR3 loop is CASSGGLTHTEAFF. The CDR3 DNA reads TGTGCCAGCAGCGGGGGCCTTACCCACACTGAAGCTTTCTTT.

The chain's CDR3 is CASSQEYLDWNEQFF. The DNA of the CDR3 is TGTGCCAGCAGCCAAGAGTATCTAGACTGGAATGAGCAGTTCTTC. The gene calls are TRBV14 and TRBJ2-1, with no clear D. This CDR3 region has 15 residues. Germline values: CDR1 SGHDN, CDR2 FVKESK. V was shortened by 0 bases and J by 7 bases, with 13 bases between the two germline ends. Looking up the rest from reference TRBV14 and TRBJ2-1 gives the full variable domain: EAGVTQFPSHSVIEKGQTVTLRCDPISGHDNLYWYRRVMGKEIKFLLHFVKESKQDESGMPNNRFLAERTGGTYSTLKVQPAELEDSGVYFCASSQEYLDWNEQFFGPGTRLTVL.

This clonotype has just one count. The gene calls are TRBV7-6 and TRBJ1-1; D gene unclear. The CDR3 contains 14 residues. Germline V gene lookup returns CDR1 SGHVS and CDR2 FNYEAQ. V lost 5 bases, J lost 1 base, and 11 bases lay in between. The DNA of the CDR3 is TGTGCCAGCAGCCCGTCCGCCGGGAACACTGAAGCTTTCTTT. It is translated as CASSPSAGNTEAFF.

This sequence joins TRBV7-9 and TRBJ2-1, with D possibly being TRBD2 (7 bases). The CDR3 totals 14 residues. V lost 7 bases and J lost 7, with 17 bases in between. Germline CDR1 and CDR2: SEHNR and FQNEAQ (reference sequence). The CDR3 loop is CASNQGGESNEQFF. CDR3 coding DNA: TGTGCCAGCAACCAAGGGGGGGAGAGTAATGAGCAGTTCTTC.

The rearrangement links TRBV27 to TRBJ2-5; possible D gene TRBD1, 5 bases. In germline, CDR1 is MNHEY, CDR2 SMNVEV (reference sequence). The CDR3 runs to 16 residues. Trimming removed 5 bases at V and 3 bases at J, with 19 bases between. CDR3 in amino acids: CASSPEGQGPEETQYF. The CDR3 bases are TGTGCCAGCAGTCCCGAAGGGCAGGGTCCGGAAGAGACCCAGTACTTC.

The chain combines TRBV20-1 with TRBJ1-4; TRBD1 agrees at 7 bases. V trimming: 0 bases; J trimming: 4 bases; junction bases outside the gene matches: 2. The CDR3 sequence is 14 residues long. Looked up from germline, CDR1 is DFQATT and CDR2 is SNEGSKA (reference sequence). The CDR3 reads CSAREGGGNEKLFF. The CDR3 coding sequence is TGCAGTGCTAGAGAAGGGGGCGGTAATGAAAAACTGTTTTTT.

This clonotype is a singleton in its sample. The genes are TRBV4-1 and TRBJ2-1, with TRBD2 matching over 12 bases. The CDR3 consists of 13 residues. The trim removed 6 bases at V and 6 bases at J, leaving 0 bases unmatched. Germline CDR1 and CDR2: MGHRA and YSYEKL. CDR3 coding DNA: TGCGCCAGCAGACTAGCGGGAGGCAATGAGCAGTTCTTC. Its translation is CASRLAGGNEQFF.

This chain uses TRBV19 with TRBJ2-7, with D hard to call. The ends were cut back, 8 bases at V and 0 bases at J, with 8 bases in the middle. Germline values: CDR1 LNHDA, CDR2 SQIVND (reference sequence). There are 12 residues in the CDR3. The CDR3 is CASAASSYEQYF. The CDR3 nucleotides are TGTGCCAGTGCCGCCAGCTCCTACGAGCAGTACTTC.

The gene calls are TRBV27 and TRBJ2-3, with D hard to call. CDR1 and CDR2 (germline): MNHEY, SMNVEV (reference sequence). The CDR3 extends over 12 amino acids. V was cut by 8 bases and J by 5 bases, with 11 bases left in between. CDR3 region: CASAHPRDTQYF. The CDR3 DNA follows: TGTGCCAGCGCCCACCCAAGAGATACGCAGTATTTT.

The chain is built from TRBV5-1 and TRBJ1-1, with a tentative D call TRBD1 (6 bases). The CDR3 has 16 amino acids. V shed 7 bases and J shed 2 bases, with 21 bases lying between them. Looked up from germline, CDR1 is SGHRS and CDR2 is YFSETQ. CDR3 coding DNA: TGCGCCAGCGGGTCCCCCCGAGAGGGACAAAACACTGAAGCTTTCTTT. As protein: CASGSPREGQNTEAFF.

The chain combines TRBV30 with TRBJ2-1; D gene unclear. The V and J ends lost 2 bases and 9 bases respectively, with 8 bases between them. Germline assignment: CDR1 GTSNPN and CDR2 SVGIG (reference sequence). There are 11 residues in the CDR3. CDR3 loop: CAWSYLGEQFF. DNA of the CDR3: TGTGCCTGGAGTTATCTAGGTGAGCAGTTCTTC.

This rearrangement joins TRBV4-1 to TRBJ1-3; possible D gene TRBD1, 6 bases. Germline values: CDR1 MGHRA, CDR2 YSYEKL. This CDR3 comprises 15 residues. The V end was cut by 2 bases, the J end by 8 bases, with 16 bases between. This chain's CDR3 is CASSQLAETGDTIYF. The CDR3 DNA reads TGCGCCAGCAGCCAATTAGCCGAGACAGGCGACACCATATATTTT.

This clonotype was observed once. The chain uses TRBV28 and TRBJ2-7; maybe TRBD2 (6 bases). The CDR3 consists of 16 residues. Looked up from germline, CDR1 is MDHEN and CDR2 is SYDVKM. V lost 5 bases, J lost 0 bases, and 17 bases lay in between. The CDR3 DNA reads TGTGCCAGCAGTGAGGTTAGCGGAGGATACTCCTACGAGCAGTACTTC. Its translation: CASSEVSGGYSYEQYF.

This clonotype was seen a few times. This sequence joins TRBV7-2 and TRBJ2-7; D is unclear. This CDR3 spans 13 amino acids. Germline V CDR1 and CDR2: SGHTA, FQGNSA. The V gene lost 3 bases and the J gene lost 2 bases, with 8 bases spanning the gap. The CDR3 reads CASSFTATYEQYF. DNA for the CDR3: TGTGCCAGCAGCTTTACGGCTACCTACGAGCAGTACTTC.

V and J are TRBV29-1 and TRBJ1-1; D uncertain. The CDR3 is 12 residues long. V was trimmed by 6 bases and J by 1 base, leaving 9 bases between them. In germline, CDR1 is SQVTM, CDR2 ANQGSEA. The CDR3: CSVLASNTEAFF. CDR3 sequence (DNA): TGCAGCGTACTAGCCTCGAACACTGAAGCTTTCTTT.

This clonotype has just a few counts. The chain couples TRBV5-1 to TRBJ2-7, with D possibly matching TRBD2 (6 bases). The CDR3 has 15 residues. Trimming pared 3 bases from V and 3 bases from J, leaving 16 bases between. CDR1 and CDR2 from the germline V gene are SGHRS and YFSETQ. In DNA, the CDR3 is TGCGCCAGCAGCTCCGATGCGGGACCGAGCTACGAGCAGTACTTC. It is translated as CASSSDAGPSYEQYF.

The chain links TRBV6-5 to TRBJ2-3; no clear D gene. The V and J ends lost 6 bases and 0 bases respectively, with 10 bases between them. Germline V gives CDR1 MNHEY, CDR2 SVGAGI. The CDR3 is 14 residues long. The DNA for the CDR3 is TGTGCCAGCAGCTCCCCTCCTAGCACAGATACGCAGTATTTT. Its protein product is CASSSPPSTDTQYF.

This chain links TRBV7-9 with TRBJ2-7; D is ambiguous. V was clipped by 6 bases and J by 2 bases, with 11 bases between them. The CDR3 length is 13 residues. Germline V gene data show CDR1 as SEHNR and CDR2 as FQNEAQ (reference sequence). The CDR3 nucleotides are TGTGCCAGCAGTCGCTTATCCCCCTACGAGCAGTACTTC. Translated: CASSRLSPYEQYF.

The chain carries TRBV7-9 and TRBJ2-7; TRBD1 or TRBD2 may be the D gene (6 bases each). Trimming removed 5 bases from V and 2 bases from J, with 13 bases in between. Germline loops: CDR1 SEHNR, CDR2 FQNEAQ (reference sequence). The CDR3 contains 14 residues. The CDR3 sequence: CASSPEGGPYEQYF. The CDR3 nucleotides read TGTGCCAGCAGCCCGGAGGGGGGTCCCTACGAGCAGTACTTC.

The CDR3 DNA reads TGTGCCAGCAGCGGGGTAATTGCTTTCTTT. Amino acids: CASSGVIAFF. The chain has TRBV2 and TRBJ1-1; D ambiguous. V lost 6 bases and J lost 11, with 10 bases in between. Per the germline V gene, CDR1 is SNHLY and CDR2 is FYNNEI. The CDR3 length is 10 residues.

The rearrangement joins TRBV7-9 to TRBJ2-1; 7 positions match TRBD1. Trimming at V came to 4 bases and at J to 11 bases, leaving 2 bases not matched to a gene. Germline V gene lookup returns CDR1 SEHNR and CDR2 FQNEAQ (reference sequence). This CDR3 region has 11 residues. The CDR3 coding sequence is TGTGCCAGCAGCTCGGACAGGAAGCAGTTCTTC. This codes for CASSSDRKQFF.

The J gene is TRBJ1-1, the V gene TRBV6-5; D may be TRBD1 (6 bases). The CDR3 has 15 amino acids. Germline V CDR1 and CDR2: MNHEY, SVGAGI. Trimming cost V 4 bases and J 6 bases, with 18 bases left between them. CDR3: CASSWTRTGAAEAFF. CDR3 bases: TGTGCCAGCAGTTGGACCCGGACGGGGGCCGCTGAAGCTTTCTTT.

This chain joins TRBV28 and TRBJ2-3; possible D gene TRBD1, 5 bases. The V gene lost 2 bases and the J gene lost 2 bases, with 11 bases spanning the gap. Germline CDR1 is MDHEN and CDR2 is SYDVKM. The length of the CDR3 is 15 residues. This chain's CDR3 is CASSLTGVLTDTQYF. DNA for the CDR3: TGTGCCAGCAGTTTAACAGGCGTCCTCACAGATACGCAGTATTTT. Using reference TRBV28 and TRBJ2-3 for the parts outside the CDR3, the full variable domain is DVKVTQSSRYLVKRTGEKVFLECVQDMDHENMFWYRQDPGLGLRLIYFSYDVKMKEKGDIPEGYSVSREKKERFSLILESASTNQTSMYLCASSLTGVLTDTQYFGPGTRLTVL.

The V and J genes are TRBV11-2 and TRBJ2-7, with 12 bases fitting TRBD2. The last part of the DNA fits TRBJ2-1 better; the J call may be wrong. In germline, CDR1 is SGHAT, CDR2 FQNNGV. The CDR3 is 16 amino acids. The CDR3 loop is CASSLTSGSTYNEQFF. Here the CDR3 DNA reads TGTGCCAGCAGCTTGACTAGCGGGAGTACTTACAATGAGCAGTTCTTC.

This chain connects TRBV6-1 to TRBJ2-5, with 15 nucleotides matching TRBD2. CDR3 length equals 16 residues. V lost 5 bases and J lost 2; bases outside the gene matches: 3. The V gene's germline CDR1 is MNHNS and CDR2 SASEGT. The CDR3 nucleotides read TGTGCCAGCAGTCGGACTAGCGGGGGGGTACAAGAGACCCAGTACTTC. Protein sequence: CASSRTSGGVQETQYF.

The chain employs TRBV4-1 and TRBJ1-2; D ambiguous. V dropped 0 bases and J dropped 8 bases, with 13 bases sitting between them. The CDR3 extends over 14 amino acids. Germline CDR1 reads MGHRA; CDR2 reads YSYEKL. The DNA of the CDR3 is TGCGCCAGCAGCCAAGATCTAGGGTTGGAAGGCTACACCTTC. It codes for CASSQDLGLEGYTF.